This T cell receptor beta chain was observed in a study of shared clonotypes between healthy human individuals. The study ran the assay at deep level. Sequenced by immunoSEQ multiplex PCR; TCRdb stores in-frame clones only, minus some. The sample has approximately 440,000 clones, 60% to 80% seen once. V was trimmed by 4 bases and J by 7 bases, leaving 7 bases between them. The CDR3 spans 11 residues. CDR1 and CDR2 (germline): LNHDA, SQIVND (reference sequence). The V call is TRBV19, the J call TRBJ1-1; D is ambiguous. Sample: PBMCs. The source is a woman between 35 and 50 years old in good health. Some clones in this sample may be carry-over from other donors' samples. The CDR3 sequence is CASSNQGEAFF. CDR3 DNA: TGTGCCAGTAGTAATCAAGGTGAAGCTTTCTTT.